This record concerns one TCR beta chain sequence. This specimen belongs to a study of blood T cell repertoires in COVID-19. Study background: There were acute and convalescent COVID-19 samples, and they came from the United States, Italy and Spain.

V was shortened by 5 bases and J by 2 bases, with 9 bases between the two germline ends. The CDR3 has 13 amino acids. Per germline, CDR1 MNHEY and CDR2 SVGEGT. Under the authors' procedure: Nucleated cell number was recorded as an estimate derived from reference gene primer amplification. Here immunoSEQ multiplex PCR was the method, and the copy in TCRdb shows in-frame clones only, minus some. V and J calls and clone size are as listed in that table; D and trimming were resolved from the DNA. The sample consists of about 200,000 clones, roughly four fifths of them appearing once. The V call is TRBV6-2 or TRBV6-3, the J call TRBJ1-1; no clear D. Sequencing was done on a sample of peripheral blood. The sequence derives from a woman between 40 and 50 years old with acute or convalescent COVID-19. The CDR3 loop is CASSHSPNTEAFF. CDR3 nucleotide sequence: TGTGCCAGCAGTCACAGTCCTAACACTGAAGCTTTCTTT.